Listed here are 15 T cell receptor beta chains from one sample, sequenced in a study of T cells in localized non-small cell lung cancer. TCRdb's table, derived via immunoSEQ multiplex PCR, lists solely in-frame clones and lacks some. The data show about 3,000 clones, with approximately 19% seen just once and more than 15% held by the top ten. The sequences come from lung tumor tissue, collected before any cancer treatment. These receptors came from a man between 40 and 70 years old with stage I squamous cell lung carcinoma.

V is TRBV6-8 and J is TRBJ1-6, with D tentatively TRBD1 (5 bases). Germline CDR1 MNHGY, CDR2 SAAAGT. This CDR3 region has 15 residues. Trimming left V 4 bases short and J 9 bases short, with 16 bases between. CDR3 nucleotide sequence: TGTGCCAGCAGTTCTCCCCTAGGGGCGTTTTCACCCCTCCACTTT. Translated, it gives CASSSPLGAFSPLHF.

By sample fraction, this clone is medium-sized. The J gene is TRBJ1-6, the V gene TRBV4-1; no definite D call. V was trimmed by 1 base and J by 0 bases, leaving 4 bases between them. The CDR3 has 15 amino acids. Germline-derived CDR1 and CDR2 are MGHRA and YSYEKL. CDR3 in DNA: TGCGCCAGCAGCCAAGGAGGCTCCTATAATTCACCCCTCCACTTT. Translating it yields CASSQGGSYNSPLHF.

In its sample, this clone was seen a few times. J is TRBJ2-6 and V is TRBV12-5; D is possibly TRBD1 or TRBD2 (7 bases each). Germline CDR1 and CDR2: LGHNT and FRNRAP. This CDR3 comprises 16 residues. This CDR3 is CASTQGGPSGANVLTF. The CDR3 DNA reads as TGTGCCAGCACCCAGGGGGGGCCCTCTGGGGCCAACGTCCTGACTTTC.

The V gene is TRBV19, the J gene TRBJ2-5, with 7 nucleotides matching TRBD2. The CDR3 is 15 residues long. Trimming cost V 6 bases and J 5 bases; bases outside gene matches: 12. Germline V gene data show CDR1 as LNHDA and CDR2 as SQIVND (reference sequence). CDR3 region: CASSPGLVWGETQYF. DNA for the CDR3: TGTGCCAGTAGCCCCGGACTAGTGTGGGGGGAGACCCAGTACTTC.

The CDR3 sequence: CASSVQAGTSYNEQFF. In DNA, the CDR3 is TGTGCCAGCAGCGTACAGGCGGGGACCTCCTACAATGAGCAGTTCTTC. The chain recombines TRBV9 with TRBJ2-1; maybe TRBD2 (6 bases). Looked up from germline, CDR1 is SGDLS and CDR2 is YYNGEE. This CDR3 spans 16 amino acids. Trimming shortened V by 1 base and J by 0 bases, and 11 bases separated the two germline ends.

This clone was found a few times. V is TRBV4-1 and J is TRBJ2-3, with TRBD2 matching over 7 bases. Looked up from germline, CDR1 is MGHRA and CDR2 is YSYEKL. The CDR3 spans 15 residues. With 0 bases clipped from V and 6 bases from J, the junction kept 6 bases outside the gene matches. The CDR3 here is CASSQDKRGMDTQYF. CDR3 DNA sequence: TGCGCCAGCAGCCAAGATAAGCGGGGTATGGATACGCAGTATTTT.

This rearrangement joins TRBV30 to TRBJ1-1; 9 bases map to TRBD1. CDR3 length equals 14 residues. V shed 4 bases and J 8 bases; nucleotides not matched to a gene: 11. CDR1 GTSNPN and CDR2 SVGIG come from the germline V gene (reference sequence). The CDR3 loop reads CAWTQGQGLEEAFF. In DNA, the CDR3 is TGTGCCTGGACCCAAGGACAGGGGCTCGAAGAAGCTTTCTTT. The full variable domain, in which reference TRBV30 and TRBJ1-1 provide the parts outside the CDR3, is SQTIHQWPATLVQPVGSPLSLECTVEGTSNPNLYWYRQAAGRGLQLLFYSVGIGQISSEVPQNLSASRPQDRQFILSSKKLLLSDSGFYLCAWTQGQGLEEAFFGQGTRLTVV.

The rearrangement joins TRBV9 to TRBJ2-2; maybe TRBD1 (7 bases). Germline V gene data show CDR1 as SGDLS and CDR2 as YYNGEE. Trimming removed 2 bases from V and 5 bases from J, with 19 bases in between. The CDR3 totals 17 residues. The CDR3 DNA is TGTGCCAGCAGCGTGGGGGGACAGAGTCCTCCGACCGGGGAGCTGTTTTTT. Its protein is CASSVGGQSPPTGELFF.

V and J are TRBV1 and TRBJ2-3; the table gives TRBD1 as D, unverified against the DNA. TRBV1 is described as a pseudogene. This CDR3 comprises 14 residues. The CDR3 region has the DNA TGCGCCAGCAGACAGGGGCCCACCACAGATACGCAGTATTTT. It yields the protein CASRQGPTTDTQYF.

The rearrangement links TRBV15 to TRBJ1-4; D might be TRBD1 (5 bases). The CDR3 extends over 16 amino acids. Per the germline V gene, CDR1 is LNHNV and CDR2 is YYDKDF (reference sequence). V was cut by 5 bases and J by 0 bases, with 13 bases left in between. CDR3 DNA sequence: TGTGCCACCAGCCCGGGACCGTGGACAACTAATGAAAAACTGTTTTTT. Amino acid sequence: CATSPGPWTTNEKLFF.

Here the CDR3 reads CASSLSGVNTGELFF. For the CDR3, the DNA is TGCGCCAGCAGTTTGAGCGGGGTGAACACCGGGGAGCTGTTTTTT. The chain joins TRBV5-1 to TRBJ2-2; 7 bases map to TRBD2. The CDR3 covers 15 residues. Germline CDR1 is SGHRS and CDR2 is YFSETQ. The J segment lost 1 base and the V segment lost 5 bases, leaving 5 bases of the junction unmatched.

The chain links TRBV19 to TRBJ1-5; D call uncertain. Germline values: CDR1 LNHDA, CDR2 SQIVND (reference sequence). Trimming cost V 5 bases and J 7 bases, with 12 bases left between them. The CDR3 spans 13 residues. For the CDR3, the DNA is TGTGCCAGTAGTTTCGAGGGTAGACAGCCCCAGCATTTT. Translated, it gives CASSFEGRQPQHF.

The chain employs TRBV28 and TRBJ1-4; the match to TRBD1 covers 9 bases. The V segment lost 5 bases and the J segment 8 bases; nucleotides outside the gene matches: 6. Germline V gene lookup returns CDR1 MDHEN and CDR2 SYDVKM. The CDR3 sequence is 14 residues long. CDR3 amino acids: CASSKGQGREKLFF. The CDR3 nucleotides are TGTGCCAGCAGTAAGGGACAGGGACGAGAAAAACTGTTTTTT.

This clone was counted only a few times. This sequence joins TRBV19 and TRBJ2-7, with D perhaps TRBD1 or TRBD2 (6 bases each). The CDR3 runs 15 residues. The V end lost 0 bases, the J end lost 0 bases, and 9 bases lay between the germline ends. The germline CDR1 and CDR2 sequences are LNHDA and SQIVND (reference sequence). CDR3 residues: CASSIEWGASYEQYF. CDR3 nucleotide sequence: TGTGCCAGTAGTATAGAGTGGGGGGCCTCCTACGAGCAGTACTTC.

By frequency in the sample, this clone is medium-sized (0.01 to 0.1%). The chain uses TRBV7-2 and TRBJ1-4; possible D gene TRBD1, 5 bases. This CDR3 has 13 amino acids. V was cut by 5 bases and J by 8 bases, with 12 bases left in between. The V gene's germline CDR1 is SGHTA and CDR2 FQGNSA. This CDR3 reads CASSAGRGEKLFF. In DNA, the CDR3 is TGTGCCAGCAGCGCGGGGAGGGGCGAAAAACTGTTTTTT.